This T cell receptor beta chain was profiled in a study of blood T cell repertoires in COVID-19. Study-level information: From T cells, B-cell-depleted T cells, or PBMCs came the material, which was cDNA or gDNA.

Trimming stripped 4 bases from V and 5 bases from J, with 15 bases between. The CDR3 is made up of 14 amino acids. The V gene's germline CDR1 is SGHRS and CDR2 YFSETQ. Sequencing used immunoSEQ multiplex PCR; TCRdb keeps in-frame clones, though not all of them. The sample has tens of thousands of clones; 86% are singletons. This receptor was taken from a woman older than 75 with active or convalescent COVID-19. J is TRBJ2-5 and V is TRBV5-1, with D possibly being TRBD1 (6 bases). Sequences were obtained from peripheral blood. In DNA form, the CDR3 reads TGCGCCAGCAGCATGCAACAGGGTATTGAGACCCAGTACTTC. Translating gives CASSMQQGIETQYF. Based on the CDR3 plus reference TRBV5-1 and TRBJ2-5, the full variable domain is KAGVTQTPRYLIKTRGQQVTLSCSPISGHRSVSWYQQTPGQGLQFLFEYFSETQRNKGNFPGRFSGRQFSNSRSEMNVSTLELGDSALYLCASSMQQGIETQYFGPGTRLLVL.